This T cell receptor beta chain was found in a study of human T cells and chemical hapten exposure. The study's findings and limits: While controls formed fewer of them, expanded TCRs formed significantly more large CDR3 similarity clusters.

Unique molecular identifiers were attached to individual cDNA molecules during library preparation. TCRdb re-derived calls from the RACE reads in MiXCR, one entry per CDR3 protein. The sample has 100,000 to 150,000 distinct CDR3 sequences; roughly 14% are singletons. This clonotype has at least ten counts. Its specificity is not known. Time point indicated: pre-sensitization, week 0. Treatment given: therapeutic diphenylcyclopropenone sensitization with weekly scalp DPC. CDR3 size: 14 residues. The trim removed 4 bases at V and 6 bases at J, leaving 6 bases unmatched. Germline loops: CDR1 SGHAT, CDR2 FQNNGV.

The TCR was taken from a young woman with alopecia areata. Some clones in this sample may be carry-over from other donors' samples. Sequenced material: whole blood, taken in connection with sensitization to the hapten diphenylcyclopropenone (DPC). The chain joins TRBV11-2 to TRBJ1-2; TRBD1 matches 9 bases. CDR3 DNA: TGTGCCAGCAGCTCAACTGGGACAGGGAATGGCTACACCTTC. Its protein product is CASSSTGTGNGYTF.